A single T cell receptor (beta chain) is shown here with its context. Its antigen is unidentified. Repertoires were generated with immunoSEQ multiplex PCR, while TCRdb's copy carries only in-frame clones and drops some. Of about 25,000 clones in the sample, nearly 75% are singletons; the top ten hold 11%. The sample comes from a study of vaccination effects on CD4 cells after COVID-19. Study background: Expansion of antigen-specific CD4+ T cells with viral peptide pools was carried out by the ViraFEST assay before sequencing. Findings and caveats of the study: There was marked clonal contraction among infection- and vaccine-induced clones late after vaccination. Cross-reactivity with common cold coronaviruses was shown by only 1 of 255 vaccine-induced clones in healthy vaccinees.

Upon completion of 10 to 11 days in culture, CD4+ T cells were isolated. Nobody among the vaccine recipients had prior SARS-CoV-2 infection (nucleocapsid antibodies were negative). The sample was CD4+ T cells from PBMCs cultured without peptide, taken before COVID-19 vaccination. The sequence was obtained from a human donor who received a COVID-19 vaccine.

The CDR3 sequence: CASSRTGYVNEQFF. CDR3 nucleotide sequence: TGTGCCAGCAGTCGGACAGGGTATGTCAATGAGCAGTTCTTC. The chain recombines TRBV27 with TRBJ2-1; 8 bases map to TRBD1. This CDR3 is 14 amino acids long. Germline values: CDR1 MNHEY, CDR2 SMNVEV (reference sequence). Losses at the gene ends were 5 bases for V and 6 bases for J; bases not matched to a gene: 6.